This T cell receptor beta chain was recorded in a study of control samples from healthy donors and cancer patients. This clone came up a few times. TCRdb's table, derived via immunoSEQ multiplex PCR, lists solely in-frame clones and lacks some. The table lists about 160,000 clones, about 90% of them singletons. The sequenced sample consisted of blood. The TCR sequence derives from a young man in good health.

The CDR3 loop reads CASSAFGDTQYF. CDR3 bases: TGTGCCAGCAGCGCTTTTGGAGATACGCAGTATTTT. V usage is TRBV28 and J usage is TRBJ2-3; no clear D. The CDR3 totals 12 residues. CDR1 and CDR2 (germline): MDHEN, SYDVKM. The germline V and J ends were trimmed by 6 bases and 5 bases, with 9 bases remaining between them.